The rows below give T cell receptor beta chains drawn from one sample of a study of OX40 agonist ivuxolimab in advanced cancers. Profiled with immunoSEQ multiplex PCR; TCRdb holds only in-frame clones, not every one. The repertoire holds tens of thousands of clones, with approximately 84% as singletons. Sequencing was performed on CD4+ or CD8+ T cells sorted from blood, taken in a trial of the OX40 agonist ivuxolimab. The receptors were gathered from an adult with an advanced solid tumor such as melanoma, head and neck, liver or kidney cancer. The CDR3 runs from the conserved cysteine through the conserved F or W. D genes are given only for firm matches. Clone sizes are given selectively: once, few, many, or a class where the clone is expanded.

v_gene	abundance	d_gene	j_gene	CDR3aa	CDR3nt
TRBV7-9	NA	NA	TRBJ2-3	CASSAGQPLSTDTQYF	TGTGCCAGCAGTGCCGGACAGCCCCTGAGCACAGATACGCAGTATTTT
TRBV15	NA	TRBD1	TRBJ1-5	CATSRDGQVQPQHF	TGTGCCACCAGCAGAGACGGACAGGTTCAGCCCCAGCATTTT
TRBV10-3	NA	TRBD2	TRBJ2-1	CAISGNQASGMRYEQFF	TGTGCCATCAGTGGAAATCAGGCTAGCGGGATGCGGTATGAGCAGTTCTTC
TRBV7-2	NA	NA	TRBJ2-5	CASSLVGLGGGETQYF	TGTGCCAGCAGCTTAGTGGGGTTAGGGGGTGGAGAGACCCAGTACTTC
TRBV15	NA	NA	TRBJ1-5	CATSRDRVSNQPQHF	TGTGCCACCAGCAGAGACAGGGTAAGCAATCAGCCCCAGCATTTT
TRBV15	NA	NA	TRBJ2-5	CATSRDQGETQYF	TGTGCCACCAGCAGAGATCAGGGGGAGACCCAGTACTTC
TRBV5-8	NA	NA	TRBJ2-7	CASSLAGVGVYEQYF	TGTGCCAGCAGCTTGGCCGGGGTCGGGGTCTACGAGCAGTACTTC
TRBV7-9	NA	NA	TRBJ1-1	CASSQGGGRDTEAFF	TGTGCCAGCAGCCAAGGAGGGGGGAGGGACACTGAAGCTTTCTTT
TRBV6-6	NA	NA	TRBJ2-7	CASRDPNYEQYF	TGTGCCAGCAGGGACCCAAACTACGAGCAGTACTTC
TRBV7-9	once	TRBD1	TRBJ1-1	CASIPPGQGAINTEAFF	TGTGCCAGCATCCCCCCCGGACAGGGTGCAATTAACACTGAAGCTTTCTTT
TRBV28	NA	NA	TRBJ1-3	CASSPPGAARNTIYF	TGTGCCAGCAGTCCCCCGGGGGCGGCGAGAAACACCATATATTTT
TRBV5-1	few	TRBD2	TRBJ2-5	CASSLERAGGPVETQYF	TGCGCCAGCAGCTTGGAGAGGGCGGGAGGGCCTGTGGAGACCCAGTACTTC
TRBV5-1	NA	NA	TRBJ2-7	CASSLEGAGGEQYF	TGCGCCAGCAGCTTGGAAGGGGCAGGCGGGGAGCAGTACTTC
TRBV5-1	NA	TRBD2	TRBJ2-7	CASSLTSGRREQYF	TGCGCCAGCAGCTTGACTAGCGGGAGACGGGAGCAGTACTTC
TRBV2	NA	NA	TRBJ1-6	CASSSDWSSYNSPLHF	TGTGCCAGCAGTTCAGACTGGAGCTCCTATAATTCACCCCTCCACTTT
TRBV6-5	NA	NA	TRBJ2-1	CASSYESLDYNEQFF	TGTGCCAGCAGTTACGAGTCCCTCGACTACAATGAGCAGTTCTTC
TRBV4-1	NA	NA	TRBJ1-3	CASSQGLSALSGNTIYF	TGCGCCAGCAGCCAAGGTTTGTCGGCCCTCTCTGGAAACACCATATATTTT
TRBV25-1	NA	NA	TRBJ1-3	CASSTGLGNTIYF	TGTGCCAGCAGCACAGGCCTCGGAAACACCATATATTTT
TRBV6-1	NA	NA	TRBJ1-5	CASSRWEDQPQHF	TGTGCCAGCAGCCGTTGGGAGGATCAGCCCCAGCATTTT
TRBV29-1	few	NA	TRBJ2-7	CSVEDSYEQYF	TGCAGCGTTGAGGACAGCTACGAGCAGTACTTC
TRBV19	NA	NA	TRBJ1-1	CASSITARNTEAFF	TGTGCCAGTAGTATAACGGCCAGGAACACTGAAGCTTTCTTT
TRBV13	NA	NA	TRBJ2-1	CASSLFNGRQFYNEQFF	TGTGCCAGCAGCTTATTTAACGGTCGACAGTTCTACAATGAGCAGTTCTTC
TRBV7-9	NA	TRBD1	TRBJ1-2	CASSHGTGFGYTF	TGTGCCAGCAGCCACGGGACAGGGTTTGGCTACACCTTC
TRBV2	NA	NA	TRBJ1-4	CASRYKNEKLFF	TGTGCCAGCAGATACAAGAATGAAAAACTGTTTTTT
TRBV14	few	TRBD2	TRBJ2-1	CASSQRLAGGAHEQFF	TGTGCCAGCAGCCAGAGGTTGGCGGGAGGTGCCCATGAGCAGTTCTTC
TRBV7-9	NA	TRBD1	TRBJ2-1	CASSLEAGTGEFF	TGTGCCAGCAGCTTAGAGGCCGGGACAGGGGAGTTCTTC
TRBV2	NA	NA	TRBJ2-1	CASSGDYKQFF	TGTGCCAGCAGTGGAGACTACAAGCAGTTCTTC
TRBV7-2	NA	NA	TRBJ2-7	CASSFQGGVAYEQYF	TGTGCCAGCAGCTTCCAAGGTGGTGTCGCGTACGAGCAGTACTTC
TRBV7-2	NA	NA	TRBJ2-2	CASSLVRTGELFF	TGTGCCAGCAGCTTAGTAAGGACCGGGGAGCTGTTTTTT
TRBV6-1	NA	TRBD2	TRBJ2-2	CASSGLAGAGELFF	TGTGCCAGCAGTGGACTAGCGGGAGCCGGGGAGCTGTTTTTT
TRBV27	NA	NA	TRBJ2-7	CASSFRDTISYEQYF	TGTGCCAGCAGTTTCCGGGACACCATCTCCTACGAGCAGTACTTC
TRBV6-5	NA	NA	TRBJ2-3	CASSYSFSFRTDTQYF	TGTGCCAGCAGTTACTCGTTCAGTTTCCGCACAGATACGCAGTATTTT
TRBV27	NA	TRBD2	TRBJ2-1	CASRFGGGSHNEQFF	TGTGCCAGCAGGTTTGGGGGGGGGAGCCACAATGAGCAGTTCTTC
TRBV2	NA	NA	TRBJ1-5	CASGLRGADQPQHF	TGTGCCAGCGGTTTGAGGGGGGCGGATCAGCCCCAGCATTTT
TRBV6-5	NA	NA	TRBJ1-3	CASSYGTGSGNTIYF	TGTGCCAGCAGTTACGGTACAGGCTCTGGAAACACCATATATTTT
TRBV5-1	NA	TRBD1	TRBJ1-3	CASSLGTGTGNTIYF	TGCGCCAGCAGCTTGGGGACAGGGACTGGAAACACCATATATTTT
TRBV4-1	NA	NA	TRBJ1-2	CASSQDPRQLYGYTF	TGCGCCAGCAGCCAAGATCCCAGACAACTCTATGGCTACACCTTC
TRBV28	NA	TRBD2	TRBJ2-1	CASRENLAGVDEQFF	TGTGCCAGCAGGGAAAATCTAGCGGGAGTGGATGAGCAGTTCTTC
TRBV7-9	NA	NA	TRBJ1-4	CASSLLWANEKLFF	TGTGCCAGCAGCTTACTGTGGGCTAATGAAAAACTGTTTTTT
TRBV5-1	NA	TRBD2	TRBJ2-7	CASSSTAGGIYFEQYF	TGCGCCAGCAGCTCTACAGCGGGAGGGATTTATTTCGAGCAGTACTTC
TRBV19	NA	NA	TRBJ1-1	CASSSIFGTQNTEAFF	TGTGCCAGTAGTTCAATTTTCGGGACACAGAACACTGAAGCTTTCTTT
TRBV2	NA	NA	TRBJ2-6	CASSERSSGANVLTF	TGTGCCAGCAGTGAACGGTCCTCTGGGGCCAACGTCCTGACTTTC
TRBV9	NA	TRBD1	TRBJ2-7	CASSPRTGGYEQYF	TGTGCCAGCAGCCCCCGGACAGGGGGCTACGAGCAGTACTTC
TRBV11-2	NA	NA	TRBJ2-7	CASSLVRSEQYF	TGTGCCAGCAGCTTAGTACGGAGCGAGCAGTACTTC
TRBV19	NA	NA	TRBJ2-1	CASSSQGHNEQFF	TGTGCCAGTAGTTCCCAGGGCCACAATGAGCAGTTCTTC
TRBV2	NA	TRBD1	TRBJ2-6	CASSERGQGGANVLTF	TGTGCCAGCAGTGAAAGGGGGCAGGGTGGGGCCAACGTCCTGACTTTC
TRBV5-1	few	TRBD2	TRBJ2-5	CASSGTSGTETQYF	TGCGCCAGCAGCGGGACTAGCGGGACCGAGACCCAGTACTTC
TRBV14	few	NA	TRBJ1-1	CASSPHLKGTEAFF	TGTGCCAGCAGCCCGCACCTCAAGGGGACTGAAGCTTTCTTT
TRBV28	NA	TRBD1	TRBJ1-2	CASSQGGQASGFTF	TGTGCCAGCAGCCAGGGGGGACAGGCCTCGGGTTTCACCTTC
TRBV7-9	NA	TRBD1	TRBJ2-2	CATQGQGSNTGELFF	TGTGCCACCCAGGGACAGGGTTCAAACACCGGGGAGCTGTTTTTT
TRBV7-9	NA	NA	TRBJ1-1	CASSSLLRGLTEAFF	TGTGCCAGCAGCTCCTTACTCCGGGGACTAACTGAAGCTTTCTTT
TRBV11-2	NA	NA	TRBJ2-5	CASSLGSEETQYF	TGTGCCAGCAGCTTAGGCTCTGAGGAGACCCAGTACTTC
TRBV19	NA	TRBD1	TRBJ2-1	CASSTGTGGYHEQFF	TGTGCCAGTAGTACCGGGACAGGGGGCTATCATGAGCAGTTCTTC
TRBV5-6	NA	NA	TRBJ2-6	CASSLGRSGANVLTF	TGTGCCAGCAGCTTGGGCCGCTCTGGGGCCAACGTCCTGACTTTC
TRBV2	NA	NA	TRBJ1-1	CASSDNTEAFF	TGTGCCAGCAGCGATAACACTGAAGCTTTCTTT
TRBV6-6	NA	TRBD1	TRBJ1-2	CASTYPTGGGYGYTF	TGTGCCAGCACCTACCCGACAGGGGGTGGGTATGGCTACACCTTC
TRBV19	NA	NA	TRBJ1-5	CASRVRGSNQPQHF	TGTGCCAGTAGGGTCAGAGGGAGCAATCAGCCCCAGCATTTT
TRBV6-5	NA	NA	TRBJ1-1	CASIQKISGTEAFF	TGTGCCAGCATCCAAAAGATAAGCGGCACTGAAGCTTTCTTT
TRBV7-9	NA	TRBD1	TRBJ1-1	CAGGTGVNTEAFF	TGTGCCGGCGGGACAGGGGTGAACACTGAAGCTTTCTTT
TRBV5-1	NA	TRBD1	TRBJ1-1	CASSLWTGGLVNTEAFF	TGCGCCAGCAGCCTTTGGACAGGGGGGCTTGTGAACACTGAAGCTTTCTTT